A single sample gave rise to the 28 T cell receptor beta chains below, sequenced in a study of blood T cell repertoires in COVID-19. The method was immunoSEQ multiplex PCR; TCRdb's version includes in-frame clones alone and lacks a portion of them. Of 250,000 to 350,000 clones listed, roughly 90% were seen once; the top ten hold around 13%. The source material was peripheral blood. The receptors shown here come from an older woman with acute or convalescent COVID-19.

V usage is TRBV27 and J usage is TRBJ2-3; D gene ambiguous. From germline, CDR1 is MNHEY and CDR2 SMNVEV (reference sequence). The CDR3 has 14 residues. Trimming pared 4 bases from V and 1 base from J, leaving 9 bases between. The CDR3 reads CASSSSRGTDTQYF. The CDR3 DNA reads as TGTGCCAGCAGTTCCTCCCGGGGCACAGATACGCAGTATTTT.

The chain recombines TRBV30 with TRBJ2-7, with TRBD2 identical over 9 bases. Per the germline V gene, CDR1 is GTSNPN and CDR2 is SVGIG (reference sequence). The CDR3 spans 13 residues. V was clipped by 4 bases and J by 5 bases; unmatched bases: 6. The CDR3 sequence is CAWNSGRFDEQYF. The CDR3 DNA reads TGTGCCTGGAACAGCGGGAGGTTCGACGAGCAGTACTTC.

The CDR3 reads CASSRETFYGYTF. The CDR3 DNA is TGTGCCAGCAGCAGGGAAACTTTCTATGGCTACACCTTC. The chain carries TRBV6-6 and TRBJ1-2, with TRBD1 as a possible D gene (5 bases). CDR1 is MNHNY, CDR2 SVGAGI, per germline (reference sequence). With 6 bases removed from V and 4 bases from J, the gap between germline ends came to 12 bases. CDR3 length: 13 amino acids.

The chain combines TRBV2 with TRBJ1-1, with TRBD1 as a possible D gene (5 bases). Germline V CDR1 and CDR2: SNHLY, FYNNEI. V gave up 6 bases and J gave up 5 bases, with 22 bases separating them. The CDR3 has 16 residues. CDR3 amino acids: CASSPLGGGLGTEAFF. The DNA for the CDR3 is TGTGCCAGCAGCCCCCTCGGGGGAGGTCTGGGAACTGAAGCTTTCTTT.

V is TRBV28 and J is TRBJ1-3; no clear D gene. Deletions cut 5 bases from V and 0 bases from J, with 11 bases between. Germline V lookup: CDR1 MDHEN, CDR2 SYDVKM. The CDR3 runs to 15 residues. This CDR3 is CASSPSADSGNTIYF. CDR3 in DNA: TGTGCCAGCAGTCCTAGTGCAGACTCTGGAAACACCATATATTTT. The full variable domain, its missing parts supplied by reference TRBV28 and TRBJ1-3, is DVKVTQSSRYLVKRTGEKVFLECVQDMDHENMFWYRQDPGLGLRLIYFSYDVKMKEKGDIPEGYSVSREKKERFSLILESASTNQTSMYLCASSPSADSGNTIYFGEGSWLTVV.

This rearrangement joins TRBV28 to TRBJ2-1, with 8 bases fitting TRBD2. There are 18 residues in the CDR3. Germline lookup yields CDR1 MDHEN and CDR2 SYDVKM. V was clipped by 4 bases and J by 3 bases; unmatched bases: 14. CDR3 DNA sequence: TGTGCCAGCAGTTCTATCGGAGGGGTGCGGGAGGACTACAATGAGCAGTTCTTC. Protein product: CASSSIGGVREDYNEQFF.

This chain joins TRBV12-3 or TRBV12-4 and TRBJ1-4; D is possibly TRBD1 (6 bases). V was cut by 6 bases and J by 10 bases, with 15 bases left in between. The CDR3 loop spans 13 amino acids. CDR3 DNA: TGTGCCAGCAGGCAACAGGGTTTAGGAAAACTGTTTTTT. The encoded protein is CASRQQGLGKLFF.

In this sample, this clone turned up once. V and J are TRBV9 and TRBJ1-2, with D tentatively TRBD1 (6 bases). V lost 4 bases to trimming and J lost 0 bases, with 19 bases between them. The germline V gene has CDR1 SGDLS and CDR2 YYNGEE. This CDR3 has 17 amino acids. The CDR3 sequence is CASSPGGAALANYGYTF. CDR3 sequence (DNA): TGTGCCAGCAGCCCGGGGGGGGCCGCGTTAGCTAACTATGGCTACACCTTC.

V usage is TRBV2 and J usage is TRBJ1-5; tentative D call: TRBD1 (5 bases). Between the trimmed V and J ends, which lost 5 bases and 5 bases, there was a span of 7 bases. Germline V gene sequence: CDR1 SNHLY, CDR2 FYNNEI. The CDR3 contains 12 residues. CDR3 nucleotide sequence: TGTGCCAGCAGTACGACAGATCAGCCCCAGCATTTT. Encoded protein: CASSTTDQPQHF.

The chain has TRBV12-3 or TRBV12-4 and TRBJ1-1, with D tentatively TRBD1 (5 bases). The CDR3 contains 12 residues. Trimming pared 3 bases from V and 11 bases from J, leaving 13 bases between. The CDR3: CASSFSGGGAFF. DNA of the CDR3: TGTGCCAGCAGTTTCTCGGGGGGTGGTGCTTTCTTT.

The V and J genes are TRBV4-2 and TRBJ2-7; D gene ambiguous. The germline gives CDR1 LGHNA, CDR2 YNFKEQ. CDR3 size: 14 residues. Trimming cost V 5 bases and J 0 bases, with 11 bases left between them. The CDR3 protein is CASSYDLSSYEQYF. The DNA for the CDR3 is TGTGCCAGCAGCTACGACTTGAGCTCCTACGAGCAGTACTTC.

The chain combines TRBV24-1 with TRBJ2-1, with TRBD1 matching 10 bases. Unmatched junction bases numbered 7, after V lost 9 bases and J lost 12 bases. Per germline, CDR1 KGHDR and CDR2 SFDVKD. There are 12 residues in the CDR3. The chain's CDR3 is CATGTGDFWQFF. CDR3 nucleotides: TGTGCCACCGGGACAGGGGATTTTTGGCAGTTCTTC.

J is TRBJ2-1 and V is TRBV10-3, with D possibly matching TRBD1 (6 bases). The germline CDR1 and CDR2 sequences are ENHRY and SYGVKD. Trimming took off 10 bases at V and 6 bases at J, with 13 bases between the two ends. The CDR3 extends over 12 amino acids. This CDR3 is CATEGGSNEQFF. CDR3 DNA: TGTGCCACCGAAGGGGGATCCAATGAGCAGTTCTTC.

The table lists this clone with a few counts. The CDR3 is CASSWKQGHIQYF. The CDR3 region has the DNA TGTGCCAGCAGTTGGAAACAGGGACACATTCAGTACTTC. The chain uses TRBV12-3 or TRBV12-4 and TRBJ2-4; D is perhaps TRBD1 (6 bases). This CDR3 comprises 13 residues. The V and J ends lost 4 bases and 8 bases respectively, with 12 bases between them.

Comments on this clone: The sample holds other DNA sequences that translate to the same CDR3. This sequence joins TRBV27 and TRBJ2-7, with D perhaps matching TRBD1 (5 bases). V was cut by 3 bases and J by 2 bases, with 8 bases left in between. The CDR3 extends over 13 amino acids. Germline V gene data show CDR1 as MNHEY and CDR2 as SMNVEV (reference sequence). As DNA, the CDR3 is TGTGCCAGCAGTTTGCAGGGAACCTACGAGCAGTACTTC. This sequence encodes CASSLQGTYEQYF.

The chain is built from TRBV19 and TRBJ1-2; 7 bases are a match to TRBD1. This CDR3 spans 14 amino acids. Trimming at V came to 5 bases and at J to 8 bases, leaving 11 bases not matched to a gene. Germline V gives CDR1 LNHDA, CDR2 SQIVND (reference sequence). The CDR3 is CASSVKDRTGGYTF. CDR3 nucleotide sequence: TGTGCCAGTAGTGTGAAGGACAGGACGGGAGGCTACACCTTC.

The chain joins TRBV19 to TRBJ2-1, with 11 positions matching TRBD2. This CDR3 region has 16 residues. Germline lookup yields CDR1 LNHDA and CDR2 SQIVND (reference sequence). Trimming cost V 7 bases and J 2 bases; bases outside gene matches: 7. This CDR3 is CASTGGSGRAYNEQFF. The CDR3 DNA reads as TGTGCCAGTACCGGCGGTAGCGGGAGGGCCTACAATGAGCAGTTCTTC.

The chain recombines TRBV29-1 with TRBJ1-5; D remains unclear. This CDR3 comprises 13 residues. V lost 5 bases to trimming and J lost 0 bases, with 8 bases between them. Per germline, CDR1 SQVTM and CDR2 ANQGSEA. The CDR3 region has the DNA TGCAGCGTTAGCGGAAATAGCAATCAGCCCCAGCATTTT. It codes for CSVSGNSNQPQHF.

The genes are TRBV2 and TRBJ1-2; 8 nucleotides agree with TRBD1. CDR3 length equals 14 residues. Germline V gene lookup returns CDR1 SNHLY and CDR2 FYNNEI. V was clipped by 8 bases and J by 7 bases; unmatched bases: 12. In DNA, the CDR3 is TGTGCCAGCGGCAAGGAGCAGGGGGCCTTTGGCTACACCTTC. Residues: CASGKEQGAFGYTF.

The J gene is TRBJ2-1, the V gene TRBV27, with D unresolved. Germline values: CDR1 MNHEY, CDR2 SMNVEV (reference sequence). The V and J ends lost 5 bases and 2 bases respectively, with 7 bases between them. CDR3 length: 13 amino acids. CDR3 sequence reads: CASSRTAYNEQFF. The DNA of the CDR3 is TGTGCCAGCAGTCGAACAGCCTACAATGAGCAGTTCTTC.

The chain links TRBV24-1 to TRBJ1-2, with TRBD1 matching over 7 bases. The V and J ends lost 5 bases and 1 base, in that order; junction bases with no gene match: 6. The germline V gene encodes CDR1 KGHDR and CDR2 SFDVKD. CDR3 length: 15 residues. CDR3 in amino acids: CATSARQGGNYGYTF. CDR3 nucleotide sequence: TGTGCCACCAGTGCCCGACAGGGAGGTAACTATGGCTACACCTTC.

CDR3 nucleotide sequence: TGTGCCTGGAGTGTTTCAGATGAAGCTTTCTTT. Its translation: CAWSVSDEAFF. The J gene is TRBJ1-1, the V gene TRBV30; no clear D. V gave up 0 bases and J gave up 7 bases, with 6 bases separating them. The CDR3 contains 11 residues. Germline CDR1 reads GTSNPN; CDR2 reads SVGIG (reference sequence).

V usage is TRBV16 and J usage is TRBJ1-3, with TRBD1 as a possible D gene (5 bases). The germline gives CDR1 KGHSY, CDR2 FQNENV. The CDR3 loop spans 16 amino acids. Trimming stripped 0 bases from V and 4 bases from J, with 13 bases between. The CDR3 DNA reads TGTGCCAGCAGCCAATCGGTAGGGGCCCTCGGAAACACCATATATTTT. As protein: CASSQSVGALGNTIYF.

Of note for this clone: The sample has other DNA sequences that encode this CDR3 too. V gene TRBV5-1 combines with J gene TRBJ1-1, with TRBD1 matching over 12 bases. Germline loops: CDR1 SGHRS, CDR2 YFSETQ. V shed 2 bases and J 2 bases; nucleotides not matched to a gene: 1. The CDR3 runs 15 residues. The CDR3 here is CASSLGTGGNTEAFF. The CDR3 DNA follows: TGCGCCAGCAGCTTAGGGACAGGGGGCAACACTGAAGCTTTCTTT. Variable domain in full (rest from reference TRBV5-1 and TRBJ1-1): KAGVTQTPRYLIKTRGQQVTLSCSPISGHRSVSWYQQTPGQGLQFLFEYFSETQRNKGNFPGRFSGRQFSNSRSEMNVSTLELGDSALYLCASSLGTGGNTEAFFGQGTRLTVV.

This clone was recorded only once. The CDR3 loop is CATSDSGQGAKNTGELFF. The CDR3 nucleotides are TGTGCCACCAGTGATTCGGGACAGGGGGCGAAGAACACCGGGGAGCTGTTTTTT. V and J are TRBV24-1 and TRBJ2-2; TRBD1 matches 12 bases. The germline CDR1 and CDR2 sequences are KGHDR and SFDVKD. Losses at the gene ends were 2 bases for V and 1 base for J; bases not matched to a gene: 4. The CDR3 contains 18 residues.

The J gene is TRBJ1-2, the V gene TRBV28, with a weak D call TRBD1 (5 bases). V was pared by 5 bases and J by 7 bases, with 17 bases between. Germline CDR1 is MDHEN and CDR2 is SYDVKM. The CDR3 extends over 14 amino acids. The CDR3 DNA sequence: TGTGCCAGCAGTCCCCCGGGGGGTTTCTCTGGCTACACCTTC. It codes for CASSPPGGFSGYTF.

The CDR3 DNA follows: TGTGCCAGCAGCTTCCCGGGACAGGGAGGAGATACGCAGTATTTT. Residues: CASSFPGQGGDTQYF. V usage is TRBV7-2 and J usage is TRBJ2-3; 9 nucleotides align to TRBD1. Germline CDR1 and CDR2: SGHTA and FQGNSA. V dropped 3 bases and J dropped 5; count of bases not matched to a gene: 6. The CDR3 length is 15 residues.

The chain joins TRBV28 to TRBJ1-4; tentatively, D is TRBD1 (5 bases). The ends were cut back, 8 bases at V and 8 bases at J, with 12 bases in the middle. CDR1 and CDR2 (germline): MDHEN, SYDVKM. The CDR3 extends over 12 amino acids. CDR3 protein: CASRGVGEKLFF. The CDR3 DNA reads as TGTGCCAGCCGGGGGGTAGGAGAAAAACTGTTTTTT.